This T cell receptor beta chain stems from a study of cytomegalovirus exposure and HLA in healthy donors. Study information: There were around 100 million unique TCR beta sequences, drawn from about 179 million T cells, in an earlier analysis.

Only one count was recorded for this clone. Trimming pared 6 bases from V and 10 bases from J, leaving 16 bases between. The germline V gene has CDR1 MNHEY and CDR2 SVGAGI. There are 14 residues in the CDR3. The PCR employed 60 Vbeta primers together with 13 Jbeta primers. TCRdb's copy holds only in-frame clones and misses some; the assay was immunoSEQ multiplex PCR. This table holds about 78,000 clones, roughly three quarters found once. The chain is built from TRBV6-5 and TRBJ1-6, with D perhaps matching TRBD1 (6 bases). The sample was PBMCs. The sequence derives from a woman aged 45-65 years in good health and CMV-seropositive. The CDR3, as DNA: TGTGCCAGCAGCCTCCAACAGGGCTGGTCACCCCTCCACTTT. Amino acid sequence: CASSLQQGWSPLHF.